This T cell receptor beta chain comes out of a study of blood T cell repertoires in COVID-19. Study as a whole: From T cells, B-cell-depleted T cells, or PBMCs came the material, which was cDNA or gDNA.

As handled by the study authors: It was from reference gene primer amplification that nucleated cell counts were estimated. The table came from immunoSEQ multiplex PCR; TCRdb's copy has only in-frame clones and leaves some out. V, J and clone size are those of that table, while D and trimming were read from the DNA. This sample has around 200,000 clones, with around 81% found just once. V was cut by 2 bases and J by 3 bases, with 7 bases left in between. Germline V gives CDR1 LNHDA, CDR2 SQIVND (reference sequence). The CDR3 is 13 residues long. This clone came up a few times. The sequenced sample consisted of peripheral blood. The rearrangement joins TRBV19 to TRBJ1-1; D gene unclear. The sequence derives from a man between 45 and 60 years old with active or convalescent COVID-19. The CDR3 DNA reads TGTGCCAGTAGTATAAGGCAGGACACTGAAGCTTTCTTT. Translation: CASSIRQDTEAFF.